This T cell receptor (beta chain) is from a study of technical replicates of blood from a handful of donors. Assay used: immunoSEQ multiplex PCR; TCRdb lists only in-frame clones, some missing. Of 13,000 or so clones listed, approximately 86% are singletons. The CDR3 loop spans 14 amino acids. In germline, CDR1 is MGHRA, CDR2 YSYEKL. V was clipped by 0 bases and J by 5 bases; unmatched bases: 3. The TCR comes from a human donor in good health. The specimen sequenced was PBMCs. V is TRBV4-1 and J is TRBJ2-7; TRBD1 matches 8 bases. The CDR3 DNA reads as TGCGCCAGCAGCCAAGAAACAGGGGGGAACGAGCAGTACTTC. Protein product: CASSQETGGNEQYF.